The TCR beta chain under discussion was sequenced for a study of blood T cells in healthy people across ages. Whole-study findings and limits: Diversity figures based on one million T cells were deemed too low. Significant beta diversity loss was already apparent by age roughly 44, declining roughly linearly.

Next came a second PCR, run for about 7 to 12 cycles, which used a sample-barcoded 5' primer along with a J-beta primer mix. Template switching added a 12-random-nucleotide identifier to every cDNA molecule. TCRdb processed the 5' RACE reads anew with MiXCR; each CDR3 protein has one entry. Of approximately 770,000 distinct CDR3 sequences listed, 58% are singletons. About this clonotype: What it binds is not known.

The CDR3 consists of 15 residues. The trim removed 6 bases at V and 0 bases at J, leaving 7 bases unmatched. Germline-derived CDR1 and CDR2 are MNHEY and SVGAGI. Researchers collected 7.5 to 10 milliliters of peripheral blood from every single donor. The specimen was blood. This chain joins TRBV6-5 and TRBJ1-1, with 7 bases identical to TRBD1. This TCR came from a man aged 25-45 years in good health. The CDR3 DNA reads TGTGCCAGCAGCGGACCGGGACAGATGAACACTGAAGCTTTCTTT. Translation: CASSGPGQMNTEAFF.